Included here is one T cell receptor beta chain sequence, with context. Its antigen is unknown. The CDR3 sequence is 15 residues long. CDR1 and CDR2 (germline): SGHTA, FQGTGA. V shed 4 bases and J shed 1 base, with 8 bases lying between them. Genomic DNA, serving as template, underwent TCR beta VDJ and CDR3 profiling. TCRdb re-called the reads with MiXCR, one entry per CDR3 protein. The sample consists of more than 150,000 distinct CDR3 sequences, nearly 50% of them appearing once. Individuals selected for sequencing had exhibited CD8+CD57+ cell expansion on flow cytometry. Among the patients, all had severe acquired aplastic anemia. Prior therapy had not been administered to any patient at the time of blood sampling. This record belongs to a study of CD8+CD57+ T cells in acquired aplastic anemia. Whole-study context: The sorted CD4+ and CD8+ cells yielded an average around 3.2 ug of DNA. Study conclusions and caveats: Patients and controls were found to share fewer than 35 CD8+ CDR3 sequences.

Sequencing used sorted CD4+, CD8+, or CD8+CD57+ T cells (not recorded which) from PBMCs. The V call is TRBV7-3, the J call TRBJ2-6; D perhaps matches TRBD2 (6 bases). The sequence came from a human donor with aplastic anemia. The CDR3 coding sequence is TGTGCCAGCAGCTGGCGGGATTCTGGGGCCAACGTCCTGACTTTC. Translating gives CASSWRDSGANVLTF.